The 11 T cell receptor beta chains below come from one sample, sequenced in a study of response to subunit inactivated influenza vaccine. One entry per CDR3 protein, called by TCRdb with MiXCR from the RT-PCR reads. The repertoire has a few hundred thousand distinct CDR3 sequences, 12% of them found once; the top ten carry approximately 8.4%. Sequences were derived from non-naive T cells sorted from PBMCs, sampled 14 days before vaccination. The source of these receptors is a man aged 45-60 years who received an inactivated influenza vaccine.

The chain recombines TRBV18 with TRBJ2-2; unclear D gene. The CDR3 has 14 amino acids. The V and J ends lost 3 bases and 0 bases respectively, with 5 bases between them. CDR1 is KGHSH and CDR2 is LQKENI in the germline V gene. The chain's CDR3 is CASSPSTNTGELFF. CDR3 coding DNA: TGTGCCAGCTCACCGTCCACGAACACCGGGGAGCTGTTTTTT. The whole variable domain, filled in from reference TRBV18 and TRBJ2-2, reads NAGVMQNPRHLVRRRGQEARLRCSPMKGHSHVYWYRQLPEEGLKFMVYLQKENIIDESGMPKERFSAEFPKEGPSILRIQQVVRGDSAAYFCASSPSTNTGELFFGEGSRLTVL.

This clonotype occurred many times. V is TRBV7-2 and J is TRBJ1-1; D remains ambiguous. The CDR3 loop spans 13 amino acids. In germline, CDR1 is SGHTA, CDR2 FQGNSA. Trimming stripped 4 bases from V and 10 bases from J, with 16 bases between. The CDR3 spells CASSSQISSRAFF. The CDR3 DNA is TGTGCCAGCAGCTCTCAGATCTCAAGTCGAGCTTTCTTT.

The chain is built from TRBV12-3 or TRBV12-4 and TRBJ1-2; 8 nucleotides match TRBD1. This CDR3 has 14 amino acids. With 3 bases clipped from V and 7 bases from J, the junction kept 7 bases outside the gene matches. The CDR3 sequence is CASSFSQGARGYTF. The CDR3, as DNA: TGTGCCAGCAGTTTTTCGCAGGGGGCGCGTGGCTACACCTTC.

CDR3 sequence: CASSVRAGPETQYF. The CDR3 nucleotides are TGTGCCAGCAGCGTAAGAGCAGGACCCGAGACCCAGTACTTC. The V gene is TRBV9, the J gene TRBJ2-5; D unresolved. V gave up 1 base and J gave up 5 bases, with 12 bases separating them. The CDR3 is 14 amino acids. CDR1 is SGDLS and CDR2 is YYNGEE in the germline V gene.

The rearrangement joins TRBV2 to TRBJ1-2; D is unclear. This CDR3 comprises 11 residues. Germline CDR1 is SNHLY and CDR2 is FYNNEI. With 6 bases removed from V and 7 bases from J, the gap between germline ends came to 9 bases. The CDR3 spells CASSVVVGYTF. CDR3 in DNA: TGTGCCAGCAGCGTCGTTGTTGGCTACACCTTC.

In its sample, this clonotype was seen a few times. The chain links TRBV20-1 to TRBJ2-7, with D unresolved. The CDR3 runs 14 residues. The germline CDR1 and CDR2 sequences are DFQATT and SNEGSKA (reference sequence). The ends were cut back, 0 bases at V and 1 base at J, with 10 bases in the middle. The CDR3 DNA sequence: TGCAGTGCTAGAGAAGTTCGCGTTTCCTACGAGCAGTACTTC. Encoded protein: CSAREVRVSYEQYF.

The CDR3 spells CATSDWDRTLLTYSNQPQHF. CDR3 nucleotide sequence: TGTGCCACCAGTGATTGGGACAGGACACTTCTGACTTATAGCAATCAGCCCCAGCATTTT. This chain uses TRBV24-1 with TRBJ1-5; the match to TRBD1 covers 8 bases. Trimming removed 2 bases from V and 0 bases from J; junction bases left unmatched: 14. The CDR3 consists of 20 residues. Looked up from germline, CDR1 is KGHDR and CDR2 is SFDVKD.

This clonotype was detected ten times or more. This sequence joins TRBV4-2 and TRBJ2-7; D is uncertain. Looked up from germline, CDR1 is LGHNA and CDR2 is YNFKEQ. With 1 base removed from V and 2 bases from J, the gap between germline ends came to 9 bases. The CDR3 loop spans 14 amino acids. In DNA form, the CDR3 reads TGTGCCAGCAGCCAAGCAAAGGGAACCTACGAGCAGTACTTC. As protein: CASSQAKGTYEQYF.

This clonotype was detected a few times. The J gene is TRBJ2-7, the V gene TRBV6-5; maybe TRBD1 (5 bases). CDR3 size: 15 residues. With 2 bases removed from V and 5 bases from J, the gap between germline ends came to 16 bases. The germline CDR1 and CDR2 sequences are MNHEY and SVGAGI. CDR3 protein: CASSYGRAVSDEQYF. The CDR3 bases are TGTGCCAGCAGTTACGGCAGGGCAGTTTCTGACGAGCAGTACTTC.

In this sample, this clonotype turned up many times. The V and J genes are TRBV5-6 and TRBJ1-5; 7 bases map to TRBD1. V shed 4 bases, J shed 2 bases, and the junction held 21 bases outside the gene matches. This CDR3 has 20 residues. Germline assignment: CDR1 SGHDT and CDR2 YYEEEE. CDR3 DNA: TGTGCCAGCAGCCTGCAAGTAAAACCCAAACAGGGGTTGGGCAATCAGCCCCAGCATTTT. Protein sequence: CASSLQVKPKQGLGNQPQHF.

The chain is built from TRBV6-4 and TRBJ2-7; D gene ambiguous. CDR3 length: 12 residues. V was pared by 9 bases and J by 3 bases, with 12 bases between. Germline-derived CDR1 and CDR2 are MRHNA and SNTAGT. The CDR3 is CARPRTVYEQYF. In DNA, the CDR3 is TGTGCCAGGCCTCGCACTGTCTACGAGCAGTACTTC.